This TCR beta chain was observed in a study of T cells after yellow fever vaccination. This clonotype has only a few counts. Its antigen remains unidentified. UMIs and a universal primer site were added when TCR cDNA was made by 5'RACE template switching. TCRdb redid the calling of the 5' RACE reads with MiXCR, one entry per CDR3 protein. The repertoire holds hundreds of thousands of distinct CDR3 sequences, with about 19% as singletons. Study-wide points: Peak timing came faster in the weaker secondary response, day 5 versus 15. Just a small share of clonotypes turned up in the CD4 compartment as well as the CD8 compartment. The booster saw the reappearance of most primary-vaccination clones (96% CD4, 70% to 90% CD8).

The CDR3 is 17 residues long. Germline V gene lookup returns CDR1 ENHRY and CDR2 SYGVKD. J lost 8 bases, V lost 0 bases, and 6 bases had no gene match. The receptor's source is a man younger than 40 who received the YFV17D yellow fever vaccine. This chain links TRBV10-3 with TRBJ2-1; 14 positions match TRBD2. The sample here was PBMCs, taken 15 days after the yellow fever booster vaccination. CDR3: CAISESEGLAGVDEQFF. The CDR3 coding sequence is TGTGCCATCAGTGAGTCCGAGGGACTAGCGGGAGTTGATGAGCAGTTCTTC.